The sequence of this T cell receptor (beta chain) was determined in a study of blood T cell repertoires in COVID-19. Background on the study: Sample material is recorded as cDNA or gDNA derived from T cells, B-cell-depleted T cells, or PBMCs.

TCRdb's copy holds only in-frame clones and misses some; the assay was immunoSEQ multiplex PCR. The sample includes some 75,000 clones, roughly 80% of them seen just once. Trimming removed 3 bases at V and 4 bases at J, with 18 bases between. Germline V gives CDR1 LGHNA, CDR2 YSLEER. The CDR3 has 16 amino acids. This TCR derives from a man aged 50 to 60 with COVID-19, enrolled during active disease. The chain couples TRBV4-3 to TRBJ1-2; D gene ambiguous. The sequencing input was peripheral blood. CDR3 nucleotide sequence: TGCGCCAGCAGCCAGGACCGGGGATGGGATACCTATGGCTACACCTTC. This encodes CASSQDRGWDTYGYTF.